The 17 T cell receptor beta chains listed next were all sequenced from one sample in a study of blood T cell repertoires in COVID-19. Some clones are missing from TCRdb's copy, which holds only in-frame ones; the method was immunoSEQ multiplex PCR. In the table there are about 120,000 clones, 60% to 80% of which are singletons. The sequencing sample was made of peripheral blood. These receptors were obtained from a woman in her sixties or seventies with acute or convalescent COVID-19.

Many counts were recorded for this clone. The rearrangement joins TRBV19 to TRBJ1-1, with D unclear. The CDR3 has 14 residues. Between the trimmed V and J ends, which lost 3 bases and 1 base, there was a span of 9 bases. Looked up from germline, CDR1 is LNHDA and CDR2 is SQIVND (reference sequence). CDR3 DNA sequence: TGTGCCAGTAGTATTAAGGAGAAGAACACTGAAGCTTTCTTT. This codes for CASSIKEKNTEAFF.

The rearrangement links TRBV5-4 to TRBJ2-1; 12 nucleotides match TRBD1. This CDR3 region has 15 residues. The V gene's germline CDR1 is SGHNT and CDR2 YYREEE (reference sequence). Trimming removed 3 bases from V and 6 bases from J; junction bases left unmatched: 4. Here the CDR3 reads CASSWGQGAPNEQFF. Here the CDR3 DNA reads TGTGCCAGCAGCTGGGGACAGGGGGCGCCCAATGAGCAGTTCTTC.

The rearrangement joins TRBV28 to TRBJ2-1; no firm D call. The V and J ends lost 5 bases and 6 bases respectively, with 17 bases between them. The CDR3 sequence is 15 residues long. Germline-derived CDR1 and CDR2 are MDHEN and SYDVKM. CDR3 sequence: CASSLWVAGSNEQFF. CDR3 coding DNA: TGTGCCAGCAGTCTCTGGGTAGCCGGCAGCAATGAGCAGTTCTTC.

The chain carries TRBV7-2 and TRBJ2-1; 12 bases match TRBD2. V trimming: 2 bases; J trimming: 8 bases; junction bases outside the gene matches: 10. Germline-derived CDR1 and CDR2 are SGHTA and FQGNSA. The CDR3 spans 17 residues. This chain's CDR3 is CASSLYRTSGAGDEQFF. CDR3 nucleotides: TGTGCCAGCAGCTTATACCGGACTAGCGGGGCGGGGGATGAGCAGTTCTTC.

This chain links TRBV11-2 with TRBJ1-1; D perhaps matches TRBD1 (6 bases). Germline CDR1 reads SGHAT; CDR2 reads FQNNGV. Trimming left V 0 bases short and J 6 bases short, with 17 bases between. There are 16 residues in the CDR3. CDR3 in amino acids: CASSLEWGRGSAEAFF. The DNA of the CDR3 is TGTGCCAGCAGCTTAGAGTGGGGGCGCGGGTCGGCTGAAGCTTTCTTT.

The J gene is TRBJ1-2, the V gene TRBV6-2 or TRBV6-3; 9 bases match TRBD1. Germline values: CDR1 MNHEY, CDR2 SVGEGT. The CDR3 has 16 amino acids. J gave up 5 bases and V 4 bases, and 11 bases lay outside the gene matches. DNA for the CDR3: TGTGCCAGCAGTTCAATGCCGGGACAGGGTGGGTATGGCTACACCTTC. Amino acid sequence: CASSSMPGQGGYGYTF.

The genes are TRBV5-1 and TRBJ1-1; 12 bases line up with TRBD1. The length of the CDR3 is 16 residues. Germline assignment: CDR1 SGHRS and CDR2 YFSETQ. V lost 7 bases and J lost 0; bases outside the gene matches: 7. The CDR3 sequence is CASGPGQGALNTEAFF. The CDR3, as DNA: TGCGCCAGCGGACCGGGACAGGGGGCTTTGAACACTGAAGCTTTCTTT.

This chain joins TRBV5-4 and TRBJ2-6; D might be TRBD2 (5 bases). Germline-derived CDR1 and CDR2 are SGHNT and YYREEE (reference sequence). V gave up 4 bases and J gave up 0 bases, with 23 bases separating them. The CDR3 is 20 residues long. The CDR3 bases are TGTGCCAGCAGCACGGAGGTGGTTACAGTGTTCACCTCTGGGGCCAACGTCCTGACTTTC. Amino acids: CASSTEVVTVFTSGANVLTF.

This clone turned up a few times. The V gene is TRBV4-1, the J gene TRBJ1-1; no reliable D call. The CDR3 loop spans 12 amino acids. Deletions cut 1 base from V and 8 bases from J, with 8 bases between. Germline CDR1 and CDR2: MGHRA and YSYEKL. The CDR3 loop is CASSQGETEAFF. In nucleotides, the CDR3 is TGCGCCAGCAGCCAAGGTGAGACAGAAGCTTTCTTT.

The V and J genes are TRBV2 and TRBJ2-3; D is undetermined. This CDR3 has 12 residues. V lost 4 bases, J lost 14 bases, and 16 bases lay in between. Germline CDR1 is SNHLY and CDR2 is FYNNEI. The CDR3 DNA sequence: TGTGCCAGCAGTGTAGACTCAACTAATGGGTATTTT. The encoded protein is CASSVDSTNGYF.

The CDR3 coding sequence is TGCGCCAGCAGTGAATTTAGTCGCCCCAACTACAATGAGCAGTTCTTC. Translation: CASSEFSRPNYNEQFF. This sequence joins TRBV10-1 and TRBJ2-1; D is undetermined. The CDR3 has 16 amino acids. Germline V lookup: CDR1 WNHNN, CDR2 SYGVQD (reference sequence). V lost 3 bases and J lost 3, with 15 bases in between.

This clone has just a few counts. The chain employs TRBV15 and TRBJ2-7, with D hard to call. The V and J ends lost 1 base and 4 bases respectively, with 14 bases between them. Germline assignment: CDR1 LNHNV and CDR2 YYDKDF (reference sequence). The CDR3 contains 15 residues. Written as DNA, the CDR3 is TGTGCCACCAGCAGAGGGGCAGGATTTGAATACGAGCAGTACTTC. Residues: CATSRGAGFEYEQYF.

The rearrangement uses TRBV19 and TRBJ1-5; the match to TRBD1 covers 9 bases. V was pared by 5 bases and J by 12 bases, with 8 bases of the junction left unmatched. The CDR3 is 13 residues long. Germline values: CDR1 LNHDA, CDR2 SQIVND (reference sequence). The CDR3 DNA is TGTGCCAGTAGTCCCGGGACAGGGACCGGCCAGCATTTT. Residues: CASSPGTGTGQHF.

The CDR3 DNA reads as TGTGCCAGCAGCCCCCCGGGACAGATCTATGGCTACACCTTC. Residues: CASSPPGQIYGYTF. The gene calls are TRBV6-2 or TRBV6-3 and TRBJ1-2; the match to TRBD1 covers 7 bases. Germline-derived CDR1 and CDR2 are MNHEY and SVGEGT. This CDR3 is built from 14 residues. V dropped 6 bases and J dropped 4; count of bases not matched to a gene: 8.

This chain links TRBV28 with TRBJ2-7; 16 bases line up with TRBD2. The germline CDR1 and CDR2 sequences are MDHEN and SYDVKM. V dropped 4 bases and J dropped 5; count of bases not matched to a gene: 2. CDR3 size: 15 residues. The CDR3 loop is CASSSGLAGGNEQYF. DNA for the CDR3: TGTGCCAGCAGTTCGGGACTAGCGGGAGGGAACGAGCAGTACTTC.

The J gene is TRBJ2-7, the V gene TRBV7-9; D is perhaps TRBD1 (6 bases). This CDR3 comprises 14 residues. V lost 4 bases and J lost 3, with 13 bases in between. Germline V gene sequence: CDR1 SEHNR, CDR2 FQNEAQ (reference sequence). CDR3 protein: CASSSLDSNYEQYF. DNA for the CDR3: TGTGCCAGCAGCTCATTGGACAGCAACTACGAGCAGTACTTC. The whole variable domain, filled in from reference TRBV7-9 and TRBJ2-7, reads DTGVSQNPRHKITKRGQNVTFRCDPISEHNRLYWYRQTLGQGPEFLTYFQNEAQLEKSRLLSDRFSAERPKGSFSTLEIQRTEQGDSAMYLCASSSLDSNYEQYFGPGTRLTVT.

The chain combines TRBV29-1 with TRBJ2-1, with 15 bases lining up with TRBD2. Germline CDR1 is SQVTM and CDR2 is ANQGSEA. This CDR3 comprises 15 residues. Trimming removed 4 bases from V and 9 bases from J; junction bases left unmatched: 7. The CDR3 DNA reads TGCAGCGTTGGGACTAGCGGGGGGGCCACCGGTGAGCAGTTCTTC. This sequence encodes CSVGTSGGATGEQFF.